The 22 T cell receptor beta chains below all came from one sample that was sequenced in a study of vaccination and CD4 T cells after COVID-19. Cultured CD4+ T cell DNA was sequenced using the Oncomine TCR Beta short-read assay. Via MiXCR, TCRdb re-called the PCR reads, giving one row per CDR3 protein. Altogether just over 8,500 distinct CDR3 sequences are present, more than 45% being singletons, with the ten largest covering approximately 30%. Documented treatment: roughly ten-day PBMC culture with coronavirus spike peptide pools or control peptides (ViraFEST assay). Those CD4+ T cells from the unexposed donor predate the COVID-19 pandemic (2011-2018). No antigen has been assigned to these receptors. Sequenced: CD4+ T cells from blood, cultured in vitro. The receptors shown here come from a human donor in good health.

The chain recombines TRBV6-1 with TRBJ1-5; 7 nucleotides match TRBD1. V shed 8 bases, J shed 7 bases, and the junction held 5 bases outside the gene matches. This CDR3 spans 12 amino acids. The germline V gene encodes CDR1 MNHNS and CDR2 SASEGT. The CDR3 spells CASVRGQQPQHF. CDR3 nucleotides: TGTGCCAGCGTTAGGGGGCAACAGCCCCAGCATTTT.

This chain links TRBV7-2 with TRBJ2-7; 12 bases agree with TRBD2. Germline assignment: CDR1 SGHTA and CDR2 FQGNSA. The V segment lost 2 bases and the J segment 4 bases; nucleotides outside the gene matches: 12. The CDR3 has 18 amino acids. For the CDR3, the DNA is TGTGCCAGCAGCTTAAACCATCTAGCGGGGGGGCCTCATTACGAGCAGTACTTC. Translation: CASSLNHLAGGPHYEQYF.

The rearrangement uses TRBV2 and TRBJ1-1; 9 nucleotides align to TRBD1. This CDR3 region has 14 residues. With 6 bases clipped from V and 7 bases from J, the junction kept 9 bases outside the gene matches. CDR1 is SNHLY, CDR2 FYNNEI, per germline. Here the CDR3 DNA reads TGTGCCAGCAGAGCGGTTCGACAGGGGGGTGAAGCTTTCTTT. The encoded protein is CASRAVRQGGEAFF.

This chain's CDR3 is CASSLAGFNSPLHF. In DNA, the CDR3 is TGCGCCAGCAGCTTGGCAGGGTTTAATTCACCCCTCCACTTT. The chain has TRBV5-1 and TRBJ1-6, with TRBD1 as a possible D gene (5 bases). From germline, CDR1 is SGHRS and CDR2 YFSETQ. V lost 0 bases to trimming and J lost 6 bases, with 7 bases between them. The CDR3 covers 14 residues.

This clonotype was counted between two and nine times. J is TRBJ1-2 and V is TRBV19, with unresolved D. The germline gives CDR1 LNHDA, CDR2 SQIVND (reference sequence). This CDR3 region has 13 residues. V was shortened by 7 bases and J by 4 bases, with 13 bases between the two germline ends. The CDR3 loop is CASTRGGLYGYTF. The DNA of the CDR3 is TGTGCCAGTACCAGAGGAGGGCTCTATGGCTACACCTTC.

The chain links TRBV4-3 to TRBJ2-3, with 10 nucleotides matching TRBD2. Per the germline V gene, CDR1 is LGHNA and CDR2 is YSLEER. The CDR3 runs to 15 residues. V lost 4 bases and J lost 6; bases outside the gene matches: 7. The DNA for the CDR3 is TGCGCCAGCAGCCGAACTAGCGGGGCCCCCGATACGCAGTATTTT. This codes for CASSRTSGAPDTQYF.

The chain uses TRBV20-1 and TRBJ2-1; 13 nucleotides agree with TRBD2. Germline lookup yields CDR1 DFQATT and CDR2 SNEGSKA (reference sequence). The ends lost 3 bases at V and 2 bases at J; junction bases unmatched: 10. This CDR3 comprises 18 residues. The CDR3 protein is CSASDFPGLAGPYNEQFF. The CDR3 region has the DNA TGCAGTGCTAGCGACTTTCCGGGACTAGCGGGGCCCTACAATGAGCAGTTCTTC.

The CDR3, as DNA: TGTGCCAGCAGCTTACAGGGGTCCGCCTACGAGCAGTACTTC. As protein: CASSLQGSAYEQYF. The chain uses TRBV11-2 and TRBJ2-7, with D perhaps TRBD1 (6 bases). Between the trimmed V and J ends, which lost 2 bases and 2 bases, there was a span of 10 bases. Germline V gene sequence: CDR1 SGHAT, CDR2 FQNNGV. The CDR3 spans 14 residues.

The chain joins TRBV30 to TRBJ1-1; no clear D. Trimming took 0 bases from V and 9 from J, leaving 11 bases between them. CDR3 length equals 12 residues. Germline assignment: CDR1 GTSNPN and CDR2 SVGIG (reference sequence). This chain's CDR3 is CAWSVLSEKAFF. The DNA for the CDR3 is TGTGCCTGGAGTGTACTGAGCGAAAAAGCTTTCTTT.

In this sample, this clonotype turned up once. This sequence joins TRBV6-2 or TRBV6-3 and TRBJ1-5; 11 bases match TRBD1. V lost 2 bases to trimming and J lost 7 bases; unmatched junction nucleotides: 13. The CDR3 runs 18 residues. Germline V gene sequence: CDR1 MNHEY, CDR2 SVGEGT. DNA for the CDR3: TGTGCCAGCAGTTACAGGACCGGACAGGGGGCAGTGTGGCAGCCCCAGCATTTT. Translating it yields CASSYRTGQGAVWQPQHF.

CDR3 sequence reads: CAWREAVSSYNEQFF. As DNA, the CDR3 is TGTGCCTGGAGGGAGGCGGTGAGCTCCTACAATGAGCAGTTCTTC. The gene calls are TRBV30 and TRBJ2-1; D might be TRBD2 (5 bases). From germline, CDR1 is GTSNPN and CDR2 SVGIG (reference sequence). The CDR3 is 15 residues long. V lost 3 bases, J lost 0 bases, and 12 bases lay in between.

This sequence joins TRBV7-9 and TRBJ2-5, with TRBD1 matching over 12 bases. The CDR3 covers 16 residues. J was trimmed by 2 bases and V by 1 base; bases with no gene match: 2. Per germline, CDR1 SEHNR and CDR2 FQNEAQ (reference sequence). The CDR3 is CASSLGDRGQQETQYF. The CDR3 DNA reads as TGTGCCAGCAGCTTAGGGGACAGGGGGCAGCAAGAGACCCAGTACTTC.

Only a few counts were recorded for this clonotype. J is TRBJ1-1 and V is TRBV15, with 11 bases matching TRBD1. Germline V gene lookup returns CDR1 LNHNV and CDR2 YYDKDF (reference sequence). This CDR3 is built from 15 residues. Trimming took 3 bases from V and 5 from J; bases not matched to a gene: 5. In DNA form, the CDR3 reads TGTGCCACCAGCAGGGGACAGGGGGTGGGTACTGAAGCTTTCTTT. Encoded protein: CATSRGQGVGTEAFF.

In its sample, this clonotype was seen a few times. The CDR3 loop reads CASSWTGGAGQPQHF. The DNA of the CDR3 is TGTGCCAGCAGTTGGACAGGGGGCGCCGGTCAGCCCCAGCATTTT. The rearrangement links TRBV6-5 to TRBJ1-5, with 11 positions matching TRBD1. Germline assignment: CDR1 MNHEY and CDR2 SVGAGI. The V gene end was trimmed by 4 bases and the J gene end by 6 bases; junction bases not matched to a gene: 5. The CDR3 contains 15 residues.

This clonotype occurred a few times. The rearrangement joins TRBV6-1 to TRBJ1-1, with D unresolved. V lost 9 bases and J lost 1, with 9 bases in between. The length of the CDR3 is 12 residues. CDR1 and CDR2 from the germline V gene are MNHNS and SASEGT. In nucleotides, the CDR3 is TGTGCCAGTCAGAGGAGGAACACTGAAGCTTTCTTT. As protein: CASQRRNTEAFF.

This clonotype was seen only a few times. This chain links TRBV20-1 with TRBJ1-2, with D perhaps TRBD1 (6 bases). The length of the CDR3 is 13 residues. Deletions cut 6 bases from V and 7 bases from J, with 18 bases between. Germline CDR1 is DFQATT and CDR2 is SNEGSKA (reference sequence). This chain's CDR3 is CSAQDRLWGGYTF. In DNA form, the CDR3 reads TGCAGTGCCCAAGACAGGCTTTGGGGTGGCTACACCTTC.

The CDR3 loop is CASSLDNNNEQFF. The CDR3 coding sequence is TGTGCCAGCAGCTTAGACAACAACAATGAGCAGTTCTTC. This chain uses TRBV11-2 with TRBJ2-1; D gene unclear. V gave up 0 bases and J gave up 5 bases, with 5 bases separating them. This CDR3 is 13 amino acids long. Germline CDR1 SGHAT, CDR2 FQNNGV.

V gene TRBV12-3 or TRBV12-4 combines with J gene TRBJ2-5; TRBD1 is a possible D gene (5 bases). V lost 2 bases to trimming and J lost 5 bases, with 15 bases between them. The CDR3 is 15 amino acids. This CDR3 is CASSLTFGARETQYF. The CDR3 DNA reads as TGTGCCAGCAGTTTAACATTTGGGGCCCGGGAGACCCAGTACTTC.

This sequence joins TRBV6-1 and TRBJ1-5; D gene unclear. Per the germline V gene, CDR1 is MNHNS and CDR2 is SASEGT. Trimming removed 5 bases from V and 0 bases from J, with 11 bases in between. The CDR3 runs 15 residues. The CDR3 DNA is TGTGCCAGCAGTCCCCTGACGGATAGCAATCAGCCCCAGCATTTT. As protein: CASSPLTDSNQPQHF.

This clonotype was detected only a few times. This sequence joins TRBV7-9 and TRBJ2-3; 8 positions match TRBD2. Trimming cost V 11 bases and J 1 base; bases outside gene matches: 14. The CDR3 contains 16 residues. CDR1 and CDR2 (germline): SEHNR, FQNEAQ (reference sequence). The CDR3 coding sequence is TGTGCCGCAGTCGATCTCCGGGAGGGGCGCACAGATACGCAGTATTTT. Amino acids: CAAVDLREGRTDTQYF.

The chain joins TRBV28 to TRBJ2-1; 9 nucleotides align to TRBD1. CDR1 is MDHEN and CDR2 is SYDVKM in the germline V gene. J was trimmed by 2 bases and V by 6 bases; bases with no gene match: 8. The CDR3 sequence is 16 residues long. The CDR3 loop reads CASRPADRGPYNEQFF. CDR3 in DNA: TGTGCCAGCAGACCCGCGGACAGGGGTCCCTACAATGAGCAGTTCTTC.

The V gene is TRBV7-9, the J gene TRBJ1-2; D unresolved. Germline V gene lookup returns CDR1 SEHNR and CDR2 FQNEAQ (reference sequence). This CDR3 contains 13 residues. V was clipped by 7 bases and J by 4 bases, with 13 bases between them. CDR3 sequence reads: CASTRGGVYGYTF. CDR3 DNA: TGTGCCAGCACCAGAGGAGGTGTCTATGGCTACACCTTC. Combining the CDR3 with reference TRBV7-9 and TRBJ1-2 gives the whole variable domain DTGVSQNPRHKITKRGQNVTFRCDPISEHNRLYWYRQTLGQGPEFLTYFQNEAQLEKSRLLSDRFSAERPKGSFSTLEIQRTEQGDSAMYLCASTRGGVYGYTFGSGTRLTVV.